This T cell receptor (beta chain) was sequenced for a study of blood T cells in healthy people across ages. It was with a sample-barcoded 5' primer and a J-beta primer mix that a second PCR of about 6 to 12 cycles was run. TCRdb re-called the 5' RACE reads through MiXCR, storing one row per CDR3 protein. The sample includes about 970,000 distinct CDR3 sequences, roughly 51% seen only once; the top ten take over 20%. This CDR3 is 13 amino acids long. Per germline, CDR1 SQVTM and CDR2 ANQGSEA. The V segment lost 4 bases and the J segment 4 bases; nucleotides outside the gene matches: 4. The sequenced sample was blood. The TCR comes from an older woman in good health. This chain uses TRBV29-1 with TRBJ2-5, with 9 bases matching TRBD2. The CDR3 region has the DNA TGCAGCGTTGGCGGGAGGGCCAGAGAGACCCAGTACTTC. Encoded protein: CSVGGRARETQYF.